Below, 18 T cell receptor beta chains from the same sample are listed, as sequenced in a study of human T cells and chemical hapten exposure. TCRdb processed the RACE reads anew with MiXCR; each CDR3 protein has one entry. The profile shows 80,000 or so distinct CDR3 sequences, about 10% of them singletons. Time point of the sample: patch test 1, 2 weeks after DPC sensitization. Treatment denoted: therapeutic diphenylcyclopropenone sensitization with weekly scalp DPC. The source was whole blood, collected in connection with sensitization to the hapten diphenylcyclopropenone (DPC). The receptors were sampled from a woman in her forties or fifties with alopecia areata. Some clones in this sample may be carry-over from other donors' samples.

The chain joins TRBV6-2 or TRBV6-3 to TRBJ1-5; D is possibly TRBD1 (6 bases). The CDR3 runs to 15 residues. The germline V and J ends were trimmed by 6 bases and 2 bases, with 14 bases remaining between them. CDR1 and CDR2 from the germline V gene are MNHEY and SVGEGT. CDR3 DNA: TGTGCCAGCAGGAAACAGGGCTTTGGCAATCAGCCCCAGCATTTT. Translating it yields CASRKQGFGNQPQHF.

This clonotype has more than one count but fewer than ten. The chain has TRBV7-2 and TRBJ1-6; TRBD1 matches 7 bases. Germline V CDR1 and CDR2: SGHTA, FQGNSA. CDR3 size: 15 residues. The trim removed 3 bases at V and 7 bases at J, leaving 6 bases unmatched. DNA for the CDR3: TGTGCCAGCAGCTTTGCAGGGGGGACCAATTCACCCCTCCACTTT. Translation: CASSFAGGTNSPLHF.

This clonotype was observed many times. This rearrangement joins TRBV19 to TRBJ2-1; maybe TRBD2 (6 bases). With 2 bases removed from V and 0 bases from J, the gap between germline ends came to 8 bases. The CDR3 is 15 residues long. Germline CDR1 reads LNHDA; CDR2 reads SQIVND (reference sequence). DNA for the CDR3: TGTGCCAGTAGTATATCCGGGAGCTCCTACAATGAGCAGTTCTTC. Translation: CASSISGSSYNEQFF.

The V and J genes are TRBV3-1 and TRBJ2-2, with 9 positions matching TRBD1. Germline V lookup: CDR1 LGHDT, CDR2 YNNKEL (reference sequence). The CDR3 runs to 15 residues. V shed 4 bases and J 2 bases; nucleotides not matched to a gene: 2. As DNA, the CDR3 is TGTGCCAGCAGCCTCACAGGGGGCAACACCGGGGAGCTGTTTTTT. It yields the protein CASSLTGGNTGELFF.

The chain's CDR3 is CASSPPRGGNTEAFF. CDR3 coding DNA: TGTGCCAGCTCACCCCCGAGGGGGGGGAACACTGAAGCTTTCTTT. V gene TRBV18 combines with J gene TRBJ1-1, with D possibly matching TRBD1 (6 bases). The V end lost 3 bases, the J end lost 1 base, and 12 bases lay between the germline ends. This CDR3 is 15 amino acids long. Germline lookup yields CDR1 KGHSH and CDR2 LQKENI.

This clonotype was detected ten times or more. This chain joins TRBV30 and TRBJ2-1; 7 bases agree with TRBD1. Germline V gives CDR1 GTSNPN, CDR2 SVGIG (reference sequence). This CDR3 is 16 amino acids long. The J segment lost 1 base and the V segment lost 4 bases, leaving 10 bases of the junction unmatched. The CDR3 loop is CAWTYKGALSYNEQFF. The CDR3 DNA reads TGTGCCTGGACCTATAAGGGGGCCTTATCCTACAATGAGCAGTTCTTC.

This chain uses TRBV7-2 with TRBJ2-1; 8 bases are shared with TRBD1. V was pared by 5 bases and J by 6 bases, with 9 bases of the junction left unmatched. Germline V gene sequence: CDR1 SGHTA, CDR2 FQGNSA. This CDR3 is 15 amino acids long. The CDR3 loop is CASSPWTGKANEQFF. As DNA, the CDR3 is TGTGCCAGCAGCCCCTGGACAGGGAAGGCCAATGAGCAGTTCTTC.

This clonotype was seen more than once but under ten times. This sequence joins TRBV4-2 and TRBJ2-3; 8 bases map to TRBD2. Trimming removed 0 bases from V and 12 bases from J; junction bases left unmatched: 14. CDR3 length: 16 amino acids. The germline V gene encodes CDR1 LGHNA and CDR2 YNFKEQ. This CDR3 reads CASSQEFSGGLAIQYF. In nucleotides, the CDR3 is TGTGCCAGCAGCCAAGAATTTTCCGGCGGACTAGCTATTCAGTATTTT.

The chain joins TRBV5-1 to TRBJ2-7; 9 bases are a match to TRBD1. The length of the CDR3 is 14 residues. Germline CDR1 and CDR2: SGHRS and YFSETQ. The V and J ends lost 4 bases and 0 bases, in that order; junction bases with no gene match: 2. This chain's CDR3 is CASSVTGGSYEQYF. CDR3 coding DNA: TGCGCCAGCAGCGTGACAGGGGGCTCCTACGAGCAGTACTTC.

This clonotype has at least ten counts. The chain recombines TRBV7-2 with TRBJ1-2; D perhaps matches TRBD1 (5 bases). The germline CDR1 and CDR2 sequences are SGHTA and FQGNSA. The V and J ends lost 5 bases and 4 bases respectively, with 20 bases between them. The CDR3 sequence is 16 residues long. In DNA form, the CDR3 reads TGTGCCAGCAGCCCCCTGGGGGGGGAGGTGGGCTATGGCTACACCTTC. It is translated as CASSPLGGEVGYGYTF.

This clonotype was seen ten or more times. CDR3 residues: CASTSGGAQNEQYF. For the CDR3, the DNA is TGTGCCAGCACCTCCGGTGGGGCCCAGAACGAGCAGTACTTC. V is TRBV27 and J is TRBJ2-7; possible D gene TRBD1, 5 bases. CDR1 and CDR2 (germline): MNHEY, SMNVEV (reference sequence). Trimming left V 7 bases short and J 5 bases short, with 18 bases between. The CDR3 spans 14 residues.

The chain joins TRBV11-2 to TRBJ2-3; 8 bases align to TRBD2. Germline V gene data show CDR1 as SGHAT and CDR2 as FQNNGV. The CDR3 sequence is 20 residues long. J gave up 0 bases and V 5 bases, and 19 bases lay outside the gene matches. The CDR3 region is CASSPRRKRTSRNSTDTQYF. Written as DNA, the CDR3 is TGTGCCAGCAGCCCAAGACGAAAAAGGACTAGCAGGAACAGCACAGATACGCAGTATTTT.

This clonotype was picked up a small number of times. The V gene is TRBV7-9, the J gene TRBJ1-1, with 7 bases aligning to TRBD1. Trimming took 5 bases from V and 1 from J; bases not matched to a gene: 19. Per germline, CDR1 SEHNR and CDR2 FQNEAQ (reference sequence). The CDR3 is made up of 19 amino acids. CDR3 sequence reads: CASSPVSLGGGVKNTEAFF. DNA for the CDR3: TGTGCCAGCAGCCCCGTCTCTTTAGGGGGCGGGGTAAAGAACACTGAAGCTTTCTTT.

There are a few counts of this clonotype. The chain is built from TRBV30 and TRBJ1-2; D is unclear. Trimming took 3 bases from V and 5 from J, leaving 19 bases between them. Germline loops: CDR1 GTSNPN, CDR2 SVGIG (reference sequence). The CDR3 is 15 residues long. The CDR3 sequence: CAWSPQALAGYGYTF. The CDR3 DNA follows: TGTGCCTGGAGCCCCCAGGCCCTGGCTGGATATGGCTACACCTTC.

This chain links TRBV5-1 with TRBJ1-6, with D possibly matching TRBD1 (5 bases). The CDR3 has 14 amino acids. Germline values: CDR1 SGHRS, CDR2 YFSETQ. Trimming took 1 base from V and 7 from J, leaving 9 bases between them. This CDR3 reads CASSLQGINSPLHF. The CDR3 bases are TGCGCCAGCAGCTTGCAGGGTATAAATTCACCCCTCCACTTT.

The sample holds many counts of this clonotype. The gene calls are TRBV6-2 or TRBV6-3 and TRBJ2-1; maybe TRBD2 (6 bases). Trimming took 5 bases from V and 9 from J, leaving 17 bases between them. CDR1 and CDR2 (germline): MNHEY, SVGEGT. The CDR3 length is 14 residues. This CDR3 is CASSGSSSVSEQFF. DNA of the CDR3: TGTGCCAGCAGTGGCTCTTCTAGCGTCTCTGAGCAGTTCTTC.

The chain couples TRBV20-1 to TRBJ2-1; a weak D match, TRBD1 (7 bases). CDR1 is DFQATT and CDR2 is SNEGSKA in the germline V gene (reference sequence). The CDR3 totals 14 residues. Trimming pared 2 bases from V and 3 bases from J, leaving 11 bases between. Here the CDR3 reads CSARRQGGYNEQFF. Written as DNA, the CDR3 is TGCAGTGCTAGACGACAGGGAGGCTACAATGAGCAGTTCTTC.

As for this clonotype: A much more abundant neighbour one base away suggests this may be a read error. J is TRBJ1-6 and V is TRBV13, with D uncertain. Germline V CDR1 and CDR2: PRHDT, FYEKMQ (reference sequence). The CDR3 length is 13 residues. CDR3 bases: TGTGTCAGCAGCTCAGACCGTAATTCACCCCTCCACTTT. It specifies CVSSSDRNSPLHF.